The 5 T cell receptor beta chains listed next were all sequenced from one sample in a study of Ad26.COV2.S vaccination and SARS-CoV-2 variants. Sequencing used immunoSEQ multiplex PCR; TCRdb keeps in-frame clones, though not all of them. The sample lists 150,000 to 200,000 clones; 87% were seen once. Sample: peripheral blood, taken after recovery from COVID-19. These receptors all come from a human donor who had recovered from COVID-19.

The V and J genes are TRBV10-1 and TRBJ2-3, with D possibly being TRBD1 (6 bases). CDR3 length equals 16 residues. In germline, CDR1 is WNHNN, CDR2 SYGVQD (reference sequence). V was cut by 3 bases and J by 3 bases, with 16 bases left in between. The chain's CDR3 is CASSDRGTGWTDTQYF. CDR3 nucleotide sequence: TGCGCCAGCAGTGATCGGGGCACAGGGTGGACAGATACGCAGTATTTT.

V gene TRBV20-1 combines with J gene TRBJ2-1; 12 nucleotides match TRBD2. V was pared by 3 bases and J by 4 bases, with 4 bases of the junction left unmatched. This CDR3 spans 15 amino acids. The germline CDR1 and CDR2 sequences are DFQATT and SNEGSKA (reference sequence). The CDR3: CSASRTSGNYNEQFF. CDR3 in DNA: TGCAGTGCTAGTAGGACTAGCGGGAATTACAATGAGCAGTTCTTC.

This clone was seen a few times. This chain joins TRBV28 and TRBJ1-4; TRBD1 agrees at 7 bases. The germline gives CDR1 MDHEN, CDR2 SYDVKM. With 2 bases clipped from V and 8 bases from J, the junction kept 8 bases outside the gene matches. This CDR3 is 15 amino acids long. In DNA, the CDR3 is TGTGCCAGCAGTTTACTGACAGGGTTGAGGGAAAAACTGTTTTTT. Its translation is CASSLLTGLREKLFF.

Of note for this clone: Different DNA sequences within this sample yield the same CDR3. The chain links TRBV12-5 to TRBJ1-4, with 7 bases identical to TRBD1. Germline-derived CDR1 and CDR2 are LGHNT and FRNRAP. The CDR3 spans 14 residues. V was clipped by 5 bases and J by 4 bases; unmatched bases: 4. This CDR3 is CASGPGQNNEKLFF. In DNA form, the CDR3 reads TGTGCTAGTGGTCCGGGACAGAATAATGAAAAACTGTTTTTT. Full variable domain (missing parts from reference TRBV12-5 and TRBJ1-4): DARVTQTPRHKVTEMGQEVTMRCQPILGHNTVFWYRQTMMQGLELLAYFRNRAPLDDSGMPKDRFSAEMPDATLATLKIQPSEPRDSAVYFCASGPGQNNEKLFFGSGTQLSVL.

The chain combines TRBV7-3 with TRBJ2-7; a possible D gene is TRBD1 (5 bases). Trimming took off 5 bases at V and 0 bases at J, with 14 bases between the two ends. The CDR3 has 15 amino acids. Germline CDR1 reads SGHTA; CDR2 reads FQGTGA. CDR3 coding DNA: TGTGCCAGCAGCCTATCGACAGAGCCCTCCTACGAGCAGTACTTC. Its translation is CASSLSTEPSYEQYF.